What follows describes a single T cell receptor (beta chain). Its target is not known. The record originates from a study of circulating tumor DNA in untreated peripheral T-cell lymphoma. Whole-study results and caveats: In approximately 76% of patients, tumor-specific clonotypes were identified.

Assay used: immunoSEQ multiplex PCR; TCRdb lists only in-frame clones, some missing. Of around 2,700 clones in the sample, roughly three fifths are singletons; the top ten hold roughly 8.1%. V was clipped by 5 bases and J by 0 bases; unmatched bases: 3. The CDR3 covers 14 residues. Germline V lookup: CDR1 LNHDA, CDR2 SQIVND (reference sequence). Before treatment, baseline tumor tissue was collected for sequencing. This TCR was recovered from a human donor with peripheral T-cell lymphoma. The sample comprised tumor tissue. The chain combines TRBV19 with TRBJ1-2, with 7 bases identical to TRBD1. The CDR3 DNA reads TGTGCCAGTAGTGCAGGGGGAGCTAACTATGGCTACACCTTC. This codes for CASSAGGANYGYTF.